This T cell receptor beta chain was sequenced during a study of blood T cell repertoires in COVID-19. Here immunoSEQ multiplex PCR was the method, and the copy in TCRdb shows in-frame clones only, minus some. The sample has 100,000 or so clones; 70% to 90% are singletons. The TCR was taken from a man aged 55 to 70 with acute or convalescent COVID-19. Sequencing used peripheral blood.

The chain's CDR3 is CASSFFVAYNEQFF. The DNA of the CDR3 is TGTGCCAGCAGTTTCTTTGTCGCCTACAATGAGCAGTTCTTC. The genes are TRBV27 and TRBJ2-1; no clear D gene. Germline values: CDR1 MNHEY, CDR2 SMNVEV (reference sequence). Between the trimmed V and J ends, which lost 3 bases and 2 bases, there was a span of 8 bases. The CDR3 has 14 amino acids.